Following are 12 T cell receptor beta chains from one sample sequenced in a study of shared clonotypes between healthy human individuals. Profiling relied on immunoSEQ multiplex PCR, and the TCRdb table lists in-frame clones only, not all of them. The sample has roughly 2.6 million clones; around 90% are singletons. Specimen: naive CD4+ T cells sorted from blood. Documented subset: CD45RA+ positively selected. Every receptor here comes from a man between 18 and 29 years old in good health.

The V call is TRBV30, the J call TRBJ2-5; either TRBD1 or TRBD2 may supply D (5 bases each). V was clipped by 4 bases and J by 7 bases, with 16 bases between them. This CDR3 has 13 residues. Germline V gene data show CDR1 as GTSNPN and CDR2 as SVGIG (reference sequence). CDR3 region: CAWIGTSKGTQYF. CDR3 coding DNA: TGTGCCTGGATCGGGACCAGCAAGGGGACCCAGTACTTC. The full variable domain, in which reference TRBV30 and TRBJ2-5 provide the parts outside the CDR3, is SQTIHQWPATLVQPVGSPLSLECTVEGTSNPNLYWYRQAAGRGLQLLFYSVGIGQISSEVPQNLSASRPQDRQFILSSKKLLLSDSGFYLCAWIGTSKGTQYFGPGTRLLVL.

This clone came up once. The rearrangement uses TRBV6-6 and TRBJ1-2, with TRBD1 matching 9 bases. V lost 4 bases, J lost 5 bases, and 8 bases stayed unmatched. The CDR3 spans 15 residues. Germline values: CDR1 MNHNY, CDR2 SVGAGI (reference sequence). The CDR3 nucleotides read TGTGCCAGCAGTTTAGGACAGGGGCGTCATTATGGCTACACCTTC. Amino acids: CASSLGQGRHYGYTF.

This rearrangement joins TRBV10-3 to TRBJ2-5; tentative D call: TRBD2 (6 bases). The CDR3 is 15 residues long. Per the germline V gene, CDR1 is ENHRY and CDR2 is SYGVKD. Trimming cost V 6 bases and J 2 bases, with 16 bases left between them. CDR3 sequence reads: CAISVLAEGQETQYF. The CDR3 coding sequence is TGTGCCATCAGCGTACTAGCAGAAGGTCAAGAGACCCAGTACTTC.

A remark on this clone: The same CDR3 is also encoded by other DNA sequences in this sample. V gene TRBV5-1 combines with J gene TRBJ2-6; D ambiguous. CDR1 and CDR2 from the germline V gene are SGHRS and YFSETQ. V lost 4 bases to trimming and J lost 0 bases, with 8 bases between them. The CDR3 covers 15 residues. The CDR3 loop is CASSPLGSGANVLTF. CDR3 nucleotide sequence: TGCGCCAGCAGCCCCCTAGGCTCTGGGGCCAACGTCCTGACTTTC.

Notes on this clone: Sequence at one end of the junction differs from germline and may be a read error. Other nucleotide sequences in the sample specify the same CDR3. This sequence joins TRBV2 and TRBJ2-2; 10 bases match TRBD2. CDR3 length: 15 residues. Looked up from germline, CDR1 is SNHLY and CDR2 is FYNNEI. CDR3 bases: TGTGCCAGCAGCAATAGCGGGGGGAACACCGGGGAGCTGTTCTTT. It yields the protein CASSNSGGNTGELFF.

The V and J genes are TRBV30 and TRBJ1-3; 8 nucleotides line up with TRBD1. V gave up 5 bases and J gave up 0 bases; unmatched junction bases: 9. This CDR3 region has 16 residues. CDR1 is GTSNPN, CDR2 SVGIG, per germline (reference sequence). Here the CDR3 reads CAWGTSTGGSGNTIYF. CDR3 bases: TGTGCCTGGGGGACCTCAACAGGGGGCTCTGGAAACACCATATATTTT.

In nucleotides, the CDR3 is TGTGCCAGCAGTAGACAGTATGGCTACACCTTC. Amino acid sequence: CASSRQYGYTF. The genes are TRBV6-5 and TRBJ1-2; a weak D match, TRBD1 (5 bases). V lost 5 bases and J lost 5, with 6 bases in between. Germline V gene data show CDR1 as MNHEY and CDR2 as SVGAGI. The CDR3 length is 11 residues.

In its sample, this clone was seen a few times. The chain has TRBV5-4 and TRBJ1-1; D is ambiguous. Germline lookup yields CDR1 SGHNT and CDR2 YYREEE (reference sequence). The CDR3 has 15 amino acids. Trimming removed 0 bases at V and 0 bases at J, with 9 bases between. CDR3 region: CASSLASAMNTEAFF. CDR3 bases: TGTGCCAGCAGCTTGGCGTCAGCCATGAACACTGAAGCTTTCTTT.

On this clone: Other DNA variants within this sample encode the same CDR3. This chain connects TRBV6-1 to TRBJ2-7, with 8 bases matching TRBD1. Germline V gene lookup returns CDR1 MNHNS and CDR2 SASEGT. After removal of 1 base from V and 4 bases from J, the junction contained 3 bases not matched to a gene. This CDR3 contains 14 residues. The CDR3 DNA is TGTGCCAGCAGTGAAGGGACAGGGAGATACGAGCAGTACTTC. It encodes CASSEGTGRYEQYF.

V gene TRBV9 combines with J gene TRBJ2-2; D might be TRBD1 (5 bases). V was trimmed by 2 bases and J by 8 bases, leaving 13 bases between them. This CDR3 has 14 residues. Germline V gene lookup returns CDR1 SGDLS and CDR2 YYNGEE. The CDR3 coding sequence is TGTGCCAGCAGCGTCGGACACCCTGTAGGGGAGCTGTTTTTT. Translating gives CASSVGHPVGELFF.

V usage is TRBV4-2 and J usage is TRBJ2-3; TRBD1 is a possible D gene (5 bases). Germline V CDR1 and CDR2: LGHNA, YNFKEQ. With 1 base removed from V and 0 bases from J, the gap between germline ends came to 14 bases. The CDR3 covers 17 residues. CDR3 coding DNA: TGTGCCAGCAGCCAAGGTCCAGGGTCACCTAGCACAGATACGCAGTATTTT. It translates to CASSQGPGSPSTDTQYF.

The V and J genes are TRBV7-9 and TRBJ2-7; 9 bases are a match to TRBD1. V gave up 5 bases and J gave up 2 bases; unmatched junction bases: 4. The CDR3 spans 14 residues. Per the germline V gene, CDR1 is SEHNR and CDR2 is FQNEAQ (reference sequence). CDR3 in DNA: TGTGCCAGCAGCGGCCGGGACAGGGCCTACGAGCAGTACTTC. Encoded protein: CASSGRDRAYEQYF.